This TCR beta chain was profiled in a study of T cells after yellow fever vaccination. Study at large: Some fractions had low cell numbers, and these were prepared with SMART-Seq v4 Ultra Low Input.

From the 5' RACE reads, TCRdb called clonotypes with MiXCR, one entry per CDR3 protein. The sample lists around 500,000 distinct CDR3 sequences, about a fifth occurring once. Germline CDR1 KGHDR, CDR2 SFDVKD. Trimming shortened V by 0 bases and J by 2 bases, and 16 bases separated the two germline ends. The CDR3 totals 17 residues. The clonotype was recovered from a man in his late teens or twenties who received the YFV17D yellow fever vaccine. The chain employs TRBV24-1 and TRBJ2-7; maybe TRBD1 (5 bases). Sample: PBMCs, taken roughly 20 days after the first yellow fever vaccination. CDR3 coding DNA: TGTGCCACCAGTGATTTGCCGGGTTGTACAGGAACCTACGAGCAGTACGTC. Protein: CATSDLPGCTGTYEQYV.